Included here is one T cell receptor beta chain sequence, with context. Repertoires were generated with immunoSEQ multiplex PCR, while TCRdb's copy carries only in-frame clones and drops some. The table includes 70,000 to 100,000 clones, more than 85% detected once. This sample was taken from a study of T cell changes during pregnancy in multiple sclerosis. The TCR was taken from a female donor with multiple sclerosis, enrolled in a pregnancy study. The sequencing here drew on peripheral blood, taken in the first trimester of pregnancy.

CDR3: CASSSDRNRPWQTYEQYF. CDR3 bases: TGTGCCAGCAGCTCCGACAGAAACAGGCCCTGGCAAACCTACGAGCAGTACTTC. The rearrangement links TRBV11-1 to TRBJ2-7; a weak D match, TRBD1 (5 bases). Germline lookup yields CDR1 SGHAT and CDR2 FQDESV (reference sequence). CDR3 length: 18 residues. Trimming removed 4 bases at V and 2 bases at J, with 24 bases between.